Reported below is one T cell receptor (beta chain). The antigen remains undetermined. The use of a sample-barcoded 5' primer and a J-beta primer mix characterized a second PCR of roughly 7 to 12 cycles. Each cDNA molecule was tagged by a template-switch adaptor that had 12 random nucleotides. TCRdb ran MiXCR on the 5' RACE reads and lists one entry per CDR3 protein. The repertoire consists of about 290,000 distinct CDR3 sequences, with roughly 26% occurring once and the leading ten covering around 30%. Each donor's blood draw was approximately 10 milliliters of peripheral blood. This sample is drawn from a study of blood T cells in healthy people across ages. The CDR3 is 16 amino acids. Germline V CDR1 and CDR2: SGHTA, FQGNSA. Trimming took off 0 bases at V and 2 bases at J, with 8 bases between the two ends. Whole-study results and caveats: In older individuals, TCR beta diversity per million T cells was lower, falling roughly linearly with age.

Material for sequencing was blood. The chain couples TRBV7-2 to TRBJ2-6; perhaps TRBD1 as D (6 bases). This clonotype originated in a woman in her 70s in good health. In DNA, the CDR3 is TGTGCCAGCAGCTTAGCAAACAGGGCTGGGGCCAACGTCCTGACTTTC. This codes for CASSLANRAGANVLTF.